These 16 T cell receptor beta chains originate from one sample sequenced in a study of blood T cell repertoires in COVID-19. The method was immunoSEQ multiplex PCR; TCRdb's version includes in-frame clones alone and lacks a portion of them. The sample has around 70,000 clones, about 86% seen once; the top ten hold 3.5% to 5%. Sequenced: peripheral blood. These receptors all stem from a man aged 45-65 years with acute or convalescent COVID-19.

The chain is built from TRBV14 and TRBJ2-7, with D tentatively TRBD1 (5 bases). The V gene's germline CDR1 is SGHDN and CDR2 FVKESK. Trimming took 4 bases from V and 4 from J, leaving 17 bases between them. The CDR3 loop spans 15 amino acids. The CDR3 region is CASSLRAAGWYEQYF. The CDR3 bases are TGTGCCAGCAGCCTTAGGGCGGCAGGGTGGTACGAGCAGTACTTC. Together with reference TRBV14 and TRBJ2-7, the CDR3 gives the full variable domain: EAGVTQFPSHSVIEKGQTVTLRCDPISGHDNLYWYRRVMGKEIKFLLHFVKESKQDESGMPNNRFLAERTGGTYSTLKVQPAELEDSGVYFCASSLRAAGWYEQYFGPGTRLTVT.

Here the CDR3 reads CASSPQGGSYEQYF. CDR3 DNA: TGTGCCAGCAGCCCACAGGGGGGCTCCTACGAGCAGTACTTC. The V and J genes are TRBV7-3 and TRBJ2-7, with TRBD1 identical over 8 bases. Germline CDR1 and CDR2: SGHTA and FQGTGA. Trimming at V came to 5 bases and at J to 0 bases, leaving 3 bases not matched to a gene. The CDR3 is made up of 14 amino acids.

The chain is built from TRBV6-5 and TRBJ1-1; tentative D call: TRBD1 (6 bases). Germline CDR1 MNHEY, CDR2 SVGAGI. V was clipped by 8 bases and J by 1 base, with 14 bases between them. The CDR3 spans 14 residues. The CDR3 nucleotides are TGTGCCAGCTCGAGGAACAGGGAGAACACTGAAGCTTTCTTT. Amino acid sequence: CASSRNRENTEAFF.

Remarks on this clone: The junction departs from germline at one end; a sequencing error may be responsible. The genes are TRBV27 and TRBJ1-2; 8 bases line up with TRBD1. The germline CDR1 and CDR2 sequences are MNHEY and SMNVEV (reference sequence). This CDR3 comprises 15 residues. CDR3 protein: CATSRTGKRVDGYTF. The CDR3 bases are TGTGCCACCAGTAGGACAGGGAAGCGGGTGGATGGCTACACCTTC.

The V and J genes are TRBV7-9 and TRBJ2-5; 7 bases are a match to TRBD2. Germline CDR1 reads SEHNR; CDR2 reads FQNEAQ (reference sequence). Trimming cost V 6 bases and J 0 bases; bases outside gene matches: 1. The length of the CDR3 is 13 residues. The CDR3 DNA sequence: TGTGCCAGCAGGGCGGGGGACCAAGAGACCCAGTACTTC. Protein product: CASRAGDQETQYF.

Here the CDR3 DNA reads TGTGCCAGCAGAAATGGGGCCGGGTATGGCTACACCTTC. It is translated as CASRNGAGYGYTF. The chain employs TRBV28 and TRBJ1-2, with D possibly being TRBD1 (5 bases). This CDR3 contains 13 residues. Trimming stripped 6 bases from V and 5 bases from J, with 13 bases between. CDR1 and CDR2 (germline): MDHEN, SYDVKM.

This chain connects TRBV11-3 to TRBJ1-6, with a tentative D call TRBD1 (6 bases). Trimming removed 4 bases at V and 10 bases at J, with 14 bases between. Germline V gives CDR1 SGHNT, CDR2 YENEEA. The CDR3 extends over 14 amino acids. The CDR3 DNA sequence: TGTGCCAGCAGCTCCGGGACATTCGGATCACCCCTCCACTTT. Translated, it gives CASSSGTFGSPLHF.

The V call is TRBV7-8, the J call TRBJ2-7; 9 nucleotides align to TRBD1. The CDR3 extends over 14 amino acids. V lost 4 bases, J lost 4 bases, and 5 bases stayed unmatched. The germline V gene encodes CDR1 SGHVS and CDR2 FQNEAQ. The CDR3 region is CASSSQGATYEQYF. DNA of the CDR3: TGTGCCAGCAGCTCACAGGGGGCGACGTACGAGCAGTACTTC.

V gene TRBV29-1 combines with J gene TRBJ1-1; 12 nucleotides align to TRBD1. This CDR3 is built from 16 residues. After removal of 7 bases from V and 7 bases from J, the junction contained 16 bases not matched to a gene. Germline values: CDR1 SQVTM, CDR2 ANQGSEA. In DNA form, the CDR3 reads TGCAGCGCCTCAAAGGGACAGGGGGCCGTACAAAGTGAAGCTTTCTTT. This codes for CSASKGQGAVQSEAFF.

The gene calls are TRBV28 and TRBJ1-2; D possibly corresponds to TRBD1 (5 bases). Germline V gene lookup returns CDR1 MDHEN and CDR2 SYDVKM. The CDR3 length is 12 residues. With 8 bases removed from V and 8 bases from J, the gap between germline ends came to 15 bases. CDR3 DNA: TGTGCCAGCGAGCTTACAGGATGGGGCTACACCTTC. Translation: CASELTGWGYTF.

This chain links TRBV9 with TRBJ1-2; TRBD1 is a possible D gene (5 bases). Germline V CDR1 and CDR2: SGDLS, YYNGEE. This CDR3 comprises 14 residues. V was cut by 2 bases and J by 4 bases, with 12 bases left in between. CDR3 protein: CASSVADRTYGYTF. CDR3 nucleotide sequence: TGTGCCAGCAGCGTTGCCGACAGAACCTATGGCTACACCTTC.

This clone has only one observation. The genes are TRBV10-3 and TRBJ1-1; D remains ambiguous. Germline V lookup: CDR1 ENHRY, CDR2 SYGVKD. Trimming took 2 bases from V and 8 from J, leaving 12 bases between them. This CDR3 is built from 13 residues. This chain's CDR3 is CAISEARGEEAFF. The DNA of the CDR3 is TGTGCCATCAGTGAGGCGAGAGGTGAGGAAGCTTTCTTT.

V is TRBV10-3 and J is TRBJ1-2; 8 positions agree with TRBD1. Germline CDR1 reads ENHRY; CDR2 reads SYGVKD. This CDR3 has 12 amino acids. V was clipped by 11 bases and J by 4 bases; unmatched bases: 6. CDR3 in DNA: TGTGCCGTCTCAGGGGGCGTCTATGGCTACACCTTC. Encoded protein: CAVSGGVYGYTF.

The gene calls are TRBV7-3 and TRBJ2-1, with 12 bases identical to TRBD2. The ends lost 4 bases at V and 9 bases at J; junction bases unmatched: 10. The CDR3 covers 16 residues. Germline CDR1 SGHTA, CDR2 FQGTGA. The CDR3 protein is CASSSGLAGRYGEQFF. In DNA form, the CDR3 reads TGTGCCAGCAGCTCCGGACTAGCGGGACGATACGGTGAGCAGTTCTTC.

In its sample, this clone was seen once. The J gene is TRBJ1-2, the V gene TRBV5-1, with a weak D call TRBD1 (5 bases). Germline assignment: CDR1 SGHRS and CDR2 YFSETQ. The V end lost 2 bases, the J end lost 2 bases, and 10 bases lay between the germline ends. This CDR3 has 14 amino acids. CDR3 residues: CASSFTPGNYGYTF. CDR3 DNA sequence: TGCGCCAGCAGCTTTACACCAGGGAACTATGGCTACACCTTC.

The CDR3 is CASSYSYREGEAFF. The CDR3 region has the DNA TGTGCCAGCAGTTACTCATACAGGGAGGGAGAAGCTTTCTTT. The gene calls are TRBV6-5 and TRBJ1-1, with D possibly TRBD1 on 6 matching bases. Looked up from germline, CDR1 is MNHEY and CDR2 is SVGAGI. The ends were cut back, 0 bases at V and 8 bases at J, with 13 bases in the middle. This CDR3 has 14 residues.